A selection of T cell receptor beta chains follows, all from one sample in a study of blood T cell repertoires in COVID-19. The protocol was immunoSEQ multiplex PCR, while the TCRdb copy is restricted to in-frame clones and leaves out a portion. Of more than 150,000 clones listed, roughly 80% are singletons. Sequencing used peripheral blood. These receptor sequences come from a human donor in a cohort sampled during active COVID-19. The CDR3 runs from the conserved cysteine through the conserved F or W. D genes are given only for firm matches. Clone size is given for some rows only: seen once, a few or many times, or a class if the clone is expanded.

size,J,D,V,DNA,CDR3
.,TRBJ1-2,TRBD1,TRBV5-4,TGTGCCAGCAGCGCCGGGACAGGGATCCTCTATGGCTACACCTTC,CASSAGTGILYGYTF
few,TRBJ2-3,.,TRBV7-6,TGTGCCAGCAGCTTAAACAGTTACCCACAAGATACGCAGTATTTT,CASSLNSYPQDTQYF
.,TRBJ1-1,.,TRBV7-8,TGTGCCAGCAGCTTAGCGCTCCCAGGCCCAGCGAACACTGAAGCTTTCTTT,CASSLALPGPANTEAFF
few,TRBJ2-1,.,TRBV5-4,TGTGCCAGCAGCTTGGCCACGGGGTACAATGAGCAGTTCTTC,CASSLATGYNEQFF
.,TRBJ2-7,.,TRBV6-5,TGTGCCAGCGGCCTGGGGCAGTACGTCGAGCAGTACTTC,CASGLGQYVEQYF
.,TRBJ1-2,.,TRBV6-1,TGTGCCAGCAGTGAAGGCAGGACAGCCGCGATTTATGGCTACACCTTC,CASSEGRTAAIYGYTF
.,TRBJ2-1,TRBD1,TRBV5-6,TGTGCCAGCAGCTCAGGGACAGGAAGAAACAATGAGCAGTTCTTC,CASSSGTGRNNEQFF
.,TRBJ1-2,.,TRBV6-5,TGTGCCAGCAGGTGGCCATCGAACTATGGCTACACCTTC,CASRWPSNYGYTF
.,TRBJ2-1,TRBD2,TRBV5-1,TGCGCCAGCAGCCCCCTGACTAGCGGGGGCCTCGCACGTGCGTTCTTC,CASSPLTSGGLARAFF
.,TRBJ1-5,.,TRBV6-5,TGTGCCAGCAGTTACTCGCGGGGGGATGGGACCCAGCATTTT,CASSYSRGDGTQHF
.,TRBJ2-7,.,TRBV7-2,TGTGCCAGCAGCTTAGAGGGGTGGGAAGATTCTCGGTACGAGCAGTACTTC,CASSLEGWEDSRYEQYF
.,TRBJ1-5,.,TRBV14,TGTGCCAGCAGCCATCGCAAGCGGGACACCAATCAGCCCCAGCATTTT,CASSHRKRDTNQPQHF
.,TRBJ1-6,.,TRBV2,TGTGCCAGCAGGGGCGAGCCTTTTTCACCCCTCCACTTT,CASRGEPFSPLHF
.,TRBJ1-1,.,TRBV7-2,TGTGCCAGCAGCTTATCCCGGGGGGACACTGAAGCTTTCTTT,CASSLSRGDTEAFF
few,TRBJ2-7,.,TRBV27,TGTGCCAGCAGTCTCGGGGACTCCTACGAGCAGTACTTC,CASSLGDSYEQYF
.,TRBJ2-3,TRBD2,TRBV5-1,TGCGCCAGCAGCTCCACCCGTAGCGGGGTCACAGATACGCAGTATTTT,CASSSTRSGVTDTQYF
.,TRBJ2-7,TRBD2,TRBV4-2,TGTGCCAGCAGCCAAGCGGGGGGGACCTACGAGCAGTACTTC,CASSQAGGTYEQYF
.,TRBJ1-6,.,TRBV6-6,TGTGCCAGCAGTCCACAGGGCCTCCCCTCCTATAATTCACCCCTCCACTTT,CASSPQGLPSYNSPLHF
few,TRBJ1-1,.,TRBV5-1,TGCGCCAGCAGCTTGGCCGGACAGAACACTGAAGCTTTCTTT,CASSLAGQNTEAFF
few,TRBJ1-1,.,TRBV9,TGTGCCAGCAGCGCCACGACGGGCACTGAAGCTTTCTTT,CASSATTGTEAFF
.,TRBJ1-6,.,TRBV9,TGTGCCAGCAGCGTAAAGGCTGCGGGGTCACCCCTCCACTTT,CASSVKAAGSPLHF
few,TRBJ1-1,.,TRBV19,TGTGCCAGTACCTTGAACACTGAAGCTTTCTTT,CASTLNTEAFF
.,TRBJ1-5,TRBD1,TRBV6-6,TGTGCCAGCAGCGGAGCGGGACAGGTACACAATCAGCCCCAGCATTTT,CASSGAGQVHNQPQHF
once,TRBJ2-1,.,TRBV19,TGTGCCAGTAGTCTCACCGGGGGGCTGGATGAGCAGTTCTTC,CASSLTGGLDEQFF
.,TRBJ1-2,.,TRBV30,TGTGCCTGGACACAAATACAGAGCAGCAAACTTGGCTACACCTTC,CAWTQIQSSKLGYTF
.,TRBJ1-6,.,TRBV30,TGTGCCTGGAGTGTCCAGGGAGGGTCACCCCTCCACTTT,CAWSVQGGSPLHF
.,TRBJ2-5,TRBD1,TRBV5-4,TGTGCCAGCAGCTCGGGGATAGGGGACAGGGGGCATGGGCAAGAGACCCAGTACTTC,CASSSGIGDRGHGQETQYF
.,TRBJ1-1,TRBD1,TRBV7-9,TGTGCCAGCAGCCCCTCCGGGACAGAGTTTGACGCTGAAGCTTTCTTT,CASSPSGTEFDAEAFF
once,TRBJ1-2,.,TRBV10-2,TGCGCCACCTACGTTGAGGCCCATGGCTACACCTTC,CATYVEAHGYTF
.,TRBJ2-3,TRBD1,TRBV19,TGTGCCAGTAGTAGGGACAGGGCAAAAGAGCAGTATTTT,CASSRDRAKEQYF
.,TRBJ2-7,.,TRBV11-2,TGTGCCAGCAGCTTCGGTTACGGAGGAGCCTACGAGCAGTACTTC,CASSFGYGGAYEQYF
few,TRBJ2-7,TRBD1,TRBV27,TGTGCCAGCAGCTTGGGGACAGGCCTTCCCTACGAGCAGTACTTC,CASSLGTGLPYEQYF
.,TRBJ2-3,TRBD1,TRBV19,TGTGCCAGTAGACGAACGACAGGGGCTGTCCCAGATACGCAGTATTTT,CASRRTTGAVPDTQYF
once,TRBJ2-5,.,TRBV7-2,TGTGCCAGCAGCGCGGGGCTCAGGGAGACCCAGTACTTC,CASSAGLRETQYF
.,TRBJ2-3,TRBD2,TRBV10-1,TGCGCCAGCAGTGATAGCGGGGAGATCACAGATACGCAGTATTTT,CASSDSGEITDTQYF
.,TRBJ2-7,TRBD2,TRBV5-6,TGTGCCAGCAGCGGGTTAGCGGGGTTACCTTACTTC,CASSGLAGLPYF
once,TRBJ2-7,.,TRBV4-2,TGTGCCAGCAGCCGACCGGGGGGCGCAGGCTACGAGCAGTACTTC,CASSRPGGAGYEQYF
.,TRBJ2-7,.,TRBV5-6,TGTGCCAGCAGCCCACCAACAGGGAACAACGAGCAGTACTTC,CASSPPTGNNEQYF
once,TRBJ2-1,.,TRBV3-1/TRBV3-2,TGTGCCAGCAGCCAAGTTCAAGCGGGCTACAATGAGCAGTTCTTC,CASSQVQAGYNEQFF
.,TRBJ1-5,TRBD1,TRBV20-1,TGCAGTGCTGGGACAGGTCAGCCCCAGCATTTT,CSAGTGQPQHF
.,TRBJ1-6,.,TRBV2,TGTGCCAACTATGTGGAAGGGGGTCATTCACCCCTCCACTTT,CANYVEGGHSPLHF
.,TRBJ1-2,TRBD1,TRBV10-3,TGTGCCATCAGTCCTGGACAGGGATTATATGGCTACACCTTC,CAISPGQGLYGYTF
.,TRBJ2-1,TRBD2,TRBV7-2,TGTGCCAGCAGCTTAGTGGCTAGCGGGGCTTACAATGAGCAGTTCTTC,CASSLVASGAYNEQFF
.,TRBJ1-4,.,TRBV5-1,TGCGCCAGCAGTTTTTCAGGGCCCACTAATGAAAAACTGTTTTTT,CASSFSGPTNEKLFF
.,TRBJ2-7,.,TRBV3-1/TRBV3-2,TGTGCCAGCAGCCATACAGACGCCTACGAGCAGTACTTC,CASSHTDAYEQYF
.,TRBJ1-2,.,TRBV14,TGTGCCAGCAGCCAAGCGGGGTTTGGCGGCTACACCTTC,CASSQAGFGGYTF
.,TRBJ2-7,TRBD1,TRBV19,TGTGCCAGTAGTACGACAGGGAGCTCCTACGAGCAGTACTTC,CASSTTGSSYEQYF
few,TRBJ1-6,TRBD1,TRBV7-3,TGTGCCAGCAGTTTCACAGGGGATTCACCCCTCCACTTT,CASSFTGDSPLHF
.,TRBJ2-5,TRBD1,TRBV5-1,TGCGCCAGCAGCCATTGGGACAGGAGTCAAGAGACCCAGTACTTC,CASSHWDRSQETQYF
.,TRBJ2-5,.,TRBV7-2,TGTGCCAGCAGCTTGGCGACTAGTGGGACCCAGTACTTC,CASSLATSGTQYF
.,TRBJ2-7,TRBD1,TRBV11-2,TGTGCCAGCAGCTACGGGACAGGGAGGCACGAGCAGTACTTC,CASSYGTGRHEQYF
once,TRBJ2-7,TRBD2,TRBV7-8,TGTGCCAGCAGCTCCCCTGGACTAGCGGGGTACTACGAGCAGTACTTC,CASSSPGLAGYYEQYF
.,TRBJ1-4,.,TRBV7-9,TGTGCCAGCAGGCAAGGGGTCGCAGGAAAACTGTTTTTT,CASRQGVAGKLFF
.,TRBJ1-3,.,TRBV25-1,TGTGCCAGCAGTGAAACGGAGGTTGAAGGAAACACCATATATTTT,CASSETEVEGNTIYF
.,TRBJ2-7,.,TRBV19,TGTGCCAGTAGTGCCCGTCGGGGGAATGCATACGAGCAGTACTTC,CASSARRGNAYEQYF
few,TRBJ2-7,TRBD1,TRBV2,TGTGCCAGCAGTAGGGACAGTTCCTACGAGCAGTACTTC,CASSRDSSYEQYF
.,TRBJ2-3,TRBD2,TRBV9,TGTGCCAGCAGCCTATGGACTAGCTCAAGCACAGATACGCAGTATTTT,CASSLWTSSSTDTQYF
.,TRBJ1-1,TRBD1,TRBV29-1,TGCAGTTTTGAAACAGGGGAAAACACTGAAGCTTTCTTT,CSFETGENTEAFF
.,TRBJ1-1,TRBD1,TRBV12-3/TRBV12-4,TGTGCCAGCAGTTTAGGGGGGACAGGGCAAGCTTTCTTT,CASSLGGTGQAFF